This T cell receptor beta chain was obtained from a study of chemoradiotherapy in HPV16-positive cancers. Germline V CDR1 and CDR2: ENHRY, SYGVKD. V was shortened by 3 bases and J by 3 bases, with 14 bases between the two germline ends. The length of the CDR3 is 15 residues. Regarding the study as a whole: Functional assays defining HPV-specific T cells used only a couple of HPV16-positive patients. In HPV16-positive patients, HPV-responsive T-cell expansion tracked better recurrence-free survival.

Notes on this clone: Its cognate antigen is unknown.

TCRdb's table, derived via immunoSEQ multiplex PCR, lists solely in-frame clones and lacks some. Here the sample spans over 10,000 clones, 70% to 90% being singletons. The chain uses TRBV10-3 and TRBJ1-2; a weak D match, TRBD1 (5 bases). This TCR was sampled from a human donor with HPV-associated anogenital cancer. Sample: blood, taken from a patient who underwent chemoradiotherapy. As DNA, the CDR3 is TGTGCCATCAGTGACGGGAAAGGGGCGGACTATGGCTACACCTTC. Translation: CAISDGKGADYGYTF.